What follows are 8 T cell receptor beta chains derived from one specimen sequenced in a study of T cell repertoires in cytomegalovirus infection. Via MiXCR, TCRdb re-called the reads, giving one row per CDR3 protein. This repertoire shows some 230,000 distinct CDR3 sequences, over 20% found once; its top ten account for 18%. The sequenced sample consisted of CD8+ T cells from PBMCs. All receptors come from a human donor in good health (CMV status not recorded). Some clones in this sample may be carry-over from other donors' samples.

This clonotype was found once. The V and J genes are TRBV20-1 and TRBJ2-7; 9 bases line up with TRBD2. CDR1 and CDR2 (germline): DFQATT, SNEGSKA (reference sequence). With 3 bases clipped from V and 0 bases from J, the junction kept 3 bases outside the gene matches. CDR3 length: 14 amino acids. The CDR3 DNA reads TGCAGTGCTAGCTTGACTAGCGGCTCCTACGAGCAGTACTTC. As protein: CSASLTSGSYEQYF.

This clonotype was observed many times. The CDR3 sequence is CASSLTGGEIGFGYTF. The DNA of the CDR3 is TGTGCCAGCAGCCTGACAGGGGGCGAGATCGGTTTTGGCTACACCTTC. The rearrangement joins TRBV7-9 to TRBJ1-2, with 10 bases aligning to TRBD1. This CDR3 has 16 residues. In germline, CDR1 is SEHNR, CDR2 FQNEAQ (reference sequence). V trimming: 5 bases; J trimming: 7 bases; junction bases outside the gene matches: 13.

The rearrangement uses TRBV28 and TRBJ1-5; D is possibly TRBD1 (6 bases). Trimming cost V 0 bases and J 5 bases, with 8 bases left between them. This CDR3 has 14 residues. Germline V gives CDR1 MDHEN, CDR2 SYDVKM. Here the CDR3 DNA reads TGTGCCAGCAGTTTATGGGCAGGGGATCAGCCCCAGCATTTT. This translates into CASSLWAGDQPQHF.

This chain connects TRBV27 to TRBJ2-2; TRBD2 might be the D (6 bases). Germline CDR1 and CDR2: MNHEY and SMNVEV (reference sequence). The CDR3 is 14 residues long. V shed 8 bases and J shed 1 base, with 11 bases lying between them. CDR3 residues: CASGSRGNTGELFF. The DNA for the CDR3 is TGTGCCAGCGGGTCGCGGGGGAACACCGGGGAGCTGTTTTTT.

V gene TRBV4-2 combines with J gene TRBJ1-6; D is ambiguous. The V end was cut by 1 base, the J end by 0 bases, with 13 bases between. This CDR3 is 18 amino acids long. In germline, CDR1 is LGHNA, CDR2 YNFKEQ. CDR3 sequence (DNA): TGTGCCAGCAGCCAAGCCAAGCGGGAAAGCTCCTATAATTCACCCCTCCACTTT. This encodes CASSQAKRESSYNSPLHF.

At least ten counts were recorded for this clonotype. For the CDR3, the DNA is TGTGCCAGCAGCTTAAATGTTCCAGAGACCCAGTACTTC. It encodes CASSLNVPETQYF. The chain is built from TRBV7-8 and TRBJ2-5; D call uncertain. The CDR3 has 13 residues. Trimming left V 2 bases short and J 4 bases short, with 8 bases between. The germline V gene encodes CDR1 SGHVS and CDR2 FQNEAQ.

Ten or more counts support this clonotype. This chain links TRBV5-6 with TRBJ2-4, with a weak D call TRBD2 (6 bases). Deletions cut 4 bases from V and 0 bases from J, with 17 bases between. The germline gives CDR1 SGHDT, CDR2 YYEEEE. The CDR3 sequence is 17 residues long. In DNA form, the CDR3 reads TGTGCCAGCAGCGATTCGGACTACCGGGTAGCCAAAAACATTCAGTACTTC. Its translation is CASSDSDYRVAKNIQYF.

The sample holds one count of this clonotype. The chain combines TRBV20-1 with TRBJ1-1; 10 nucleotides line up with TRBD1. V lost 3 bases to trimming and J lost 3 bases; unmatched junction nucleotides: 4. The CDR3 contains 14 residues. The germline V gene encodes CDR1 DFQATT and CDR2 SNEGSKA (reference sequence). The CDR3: CSASTGTGDTEAFF. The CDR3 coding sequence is TGCAGTGCTAGTACCGGGACAGGGGACACTGAAGCTTTCTTT.